This T cell receptor beta chain is from a study of blood T cell repertoires in COVID-19. Whole-study context: Collection of acute and convalescent COVID-19 samples took place in the United States, Italy and Spain. Sources were T cells, B-cell-depleted T cells, or PBMCs; the material itself was cDNA or gDNA.

Clones were read by immunoSEQ multiplex PCR, and TCRdb kept only the in-frame ones, dropping some. Here the sample spans over 90,000 clones, approximately 80% being singletons. The CDR3 has 14 residues. Losses at the gene ends were 4 bases for V and 3 bases for J; bases not matched to a gene: 3. Germline CDR1 is SEHNR and CDR2 is FQNEAQ (reference sequence). The specimen sequenced was peripheral blood. The chain combines TRBV7-9 with TRBJ2-7; TRBD1 aligns across 10 bases. The sequence came from a man of 80 years or more with COVID-19, enrolled during active disease. CDR3 DNA: TGTGCCAGCAGCTCGGGACAGGGGAGCTACGAGCAGTACTTC. Translation: CASSSGQGSYEQYF.